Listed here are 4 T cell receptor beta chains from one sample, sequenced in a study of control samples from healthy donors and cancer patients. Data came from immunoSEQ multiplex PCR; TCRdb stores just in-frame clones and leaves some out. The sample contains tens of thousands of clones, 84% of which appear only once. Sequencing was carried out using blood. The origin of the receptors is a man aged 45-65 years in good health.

CDR3 sequence: CASSLLAGRRNEQFF. The CDR3 nucleotides read TGTGCCAGCAGCTTGCTAGCGGGACGCCGCAATGAGCAGTTCTTC. The V and J genes are TRBV5-8 and TRBJ2-1; TRBD2 aligns across 9 bases. After removal of 1 base from V and 6 bases from J, the junction contained 5 bases not matched to a gene. CDR1 SGHTS and CDR2 YDEGEE come from the germline V gene. The CDR3 is made up of 15 amino acids.

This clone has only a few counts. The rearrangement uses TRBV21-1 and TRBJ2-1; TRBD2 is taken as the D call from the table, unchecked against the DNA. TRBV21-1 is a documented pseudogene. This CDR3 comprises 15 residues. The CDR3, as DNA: TGTGCCAGCAGCAAAGAGGGACTAGCGGAAAATGAGCAGTTCTTC. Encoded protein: CASSKEGLAENEQFF.

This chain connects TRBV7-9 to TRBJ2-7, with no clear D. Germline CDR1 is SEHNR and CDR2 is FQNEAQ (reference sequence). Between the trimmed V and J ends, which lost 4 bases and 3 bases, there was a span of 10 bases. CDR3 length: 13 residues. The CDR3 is CASSSTEVYEQYF. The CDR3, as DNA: TGTGCCAGCAGCTCCACAGAAGTCTACGAGCAGTACTTC.

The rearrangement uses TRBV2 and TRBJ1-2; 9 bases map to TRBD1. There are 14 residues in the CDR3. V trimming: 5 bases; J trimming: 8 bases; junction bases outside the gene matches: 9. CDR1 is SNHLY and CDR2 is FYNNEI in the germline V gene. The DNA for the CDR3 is TGTGCCAGCAGTAAACAGGGGGCCAGCGGAGGCTACACCTTC. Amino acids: CASSKQGASGGYTF. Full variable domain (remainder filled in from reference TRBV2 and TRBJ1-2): EPEVTQTPSHQVTQMGQEVILRCVPISNHLYFYWYRQILGQKVEFLVSFYNNEISEKSEIFDDQFSVERPDGSNFTLKIRSTKLEDSAMYFCASSKQGASGGYTFGSGTRLTVV.